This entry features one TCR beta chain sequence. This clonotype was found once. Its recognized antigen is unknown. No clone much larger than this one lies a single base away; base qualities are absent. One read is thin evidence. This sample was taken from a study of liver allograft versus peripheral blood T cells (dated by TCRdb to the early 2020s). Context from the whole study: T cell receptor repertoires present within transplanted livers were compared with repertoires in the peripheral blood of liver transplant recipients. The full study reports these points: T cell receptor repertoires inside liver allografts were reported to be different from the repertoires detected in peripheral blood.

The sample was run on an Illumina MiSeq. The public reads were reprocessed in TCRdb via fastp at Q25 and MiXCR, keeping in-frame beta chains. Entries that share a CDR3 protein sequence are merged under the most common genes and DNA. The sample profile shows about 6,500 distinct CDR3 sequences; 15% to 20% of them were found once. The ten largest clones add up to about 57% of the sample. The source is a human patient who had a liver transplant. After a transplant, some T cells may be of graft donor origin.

CDR3 region: CASSTRYNGYTF. The nucleotide sequence is given as TGTGCCAGCTCAACGAGGTATAATGGCTACACCTTC. The sequence joins TRBV6-2 or TRBV6-3 to TRBJ1-2, with an unclear D gene assignment. V and J lose 8 bases and 6 bases, and a span of 13 bases separates them. The CDR3 holds 12 amino acids from the cysteine to the phenylalanine. Solely the CDR3 DNA is kept, with 36 bases framed from the first base. The germline V gene supplies CDR1 MNHEY and CDR2 SVGEGT.